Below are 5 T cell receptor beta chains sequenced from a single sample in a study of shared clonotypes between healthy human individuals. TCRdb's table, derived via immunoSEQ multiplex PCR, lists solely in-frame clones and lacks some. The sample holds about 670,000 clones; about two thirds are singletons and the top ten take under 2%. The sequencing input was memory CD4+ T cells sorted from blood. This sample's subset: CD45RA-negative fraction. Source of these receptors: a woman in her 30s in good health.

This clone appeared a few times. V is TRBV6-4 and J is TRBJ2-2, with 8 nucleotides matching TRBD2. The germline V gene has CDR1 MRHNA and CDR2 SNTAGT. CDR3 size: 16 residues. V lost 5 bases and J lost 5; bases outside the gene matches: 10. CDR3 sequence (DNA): TGTGCCAGCAGTCGCTCCGGGACTAGGGTTACCGGGGAGCTGTTTTTT. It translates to CASSRSGTRVTGELFF.

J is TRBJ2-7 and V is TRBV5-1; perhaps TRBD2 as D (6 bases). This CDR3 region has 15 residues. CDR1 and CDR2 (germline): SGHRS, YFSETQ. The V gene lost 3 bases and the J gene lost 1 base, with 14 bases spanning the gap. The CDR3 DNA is TGCGCCAGCAGCTCCTCGGTGGGGGGTTCCTACGAGCAGTACTTC. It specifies CASSSSVGGSYEQYF.

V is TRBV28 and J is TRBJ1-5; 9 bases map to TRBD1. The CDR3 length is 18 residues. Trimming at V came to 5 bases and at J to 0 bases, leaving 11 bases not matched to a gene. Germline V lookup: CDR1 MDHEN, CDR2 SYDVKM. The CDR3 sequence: CASSPRDRVNYSNQPQHF. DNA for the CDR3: TGTGCCAGCAGTCCCCGGGACAGGGTGAATTATAGCAATCAGCCCCAGCATTTT.

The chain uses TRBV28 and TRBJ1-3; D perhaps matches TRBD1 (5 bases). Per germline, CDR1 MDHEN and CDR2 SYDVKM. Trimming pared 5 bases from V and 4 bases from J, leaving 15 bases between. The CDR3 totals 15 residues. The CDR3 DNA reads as TGTGCCAGCAGTATAAATTGGGGGAGCGGAAACACCATATATTTT. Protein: CASSINWGSGNTIYF.

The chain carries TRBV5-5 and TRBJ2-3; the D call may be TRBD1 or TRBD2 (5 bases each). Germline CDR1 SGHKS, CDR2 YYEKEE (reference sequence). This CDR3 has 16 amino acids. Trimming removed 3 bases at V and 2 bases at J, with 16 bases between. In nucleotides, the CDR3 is TGTGCCAGCAGCTCCTGGGAGTTTGGGGCCACAGATACGCAGTATTTT. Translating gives CASSSWEFGATDTQYF. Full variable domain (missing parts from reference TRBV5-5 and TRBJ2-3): DAGVTQSPTHLIKTRGQQVTLRCSPISGHKSVSWYQQVLGQGPQFIFQYYEKEERGRGNFPDRFSARQFPNYSSELNVNALLLGDSALYLCASSSWEFGATDTQYFGPGTRLTVL.